These 12 T cell receptor beta chains were all obtained from the same sample, sequenced in a study of CXCR3-negative and CXCR3-positive naive CD8 T cells. Study-wide points: More hydrophobic TRB CDR3s were found in CXCR3-positive naive cells than in CXCR3-negative naive cells.

Researchers prepared the TRB cDNA libraries using 5' RACE with UMI labels. TCRdb reworked the 5' RACE reads into one entry per CDR3 protein, no DNA. The table counts under 90,000 distinct CDR3 sequences; 0.55% to 0.7% lies in the top ten. These receptors' antigens are unknown. The sample was naive CXCR3+ CD8+ T cells from blood. The subset here: CD45RO-CCR7+CD27+CD95- naive CD8+ T cells expressing CXCR3 (TNR3+). These receptors came from a human donor in good health. Some clones in this sample may be carry-over from other donors' samples.

The rearrangement links TRBV10-3 to TRBJ2-7. This CDR3 comprises 14 residues. Germline V gene data show CDR1 as ENHRY and CDR2 as SYGVKD. The CDR3 protein is CAISDADGSYEQYF.

V and J are TRBV6-6 and TRBJ1-1; the TCRdb D gene call, TRBD1, has no DNA to confirm it. The germline CDR1 and CDR2 sequences are MNHNY and SVGAGI (reference sequence). The CDR3 runs 14 residues. CDR3 residues: CASDSGQLNTEAFF.

V gene TRBV3-1 combines with J gene TRBJ1-1; TCRdb designates TRBD1, a call that cannot be tested without DNA. This CDR3 comprises 16 residues. CDR1 LGHDT and CDR2 YNNKEL come from the germline V gene (reference sequence). CDR3 in amino acids: CASRLGAGDEYTEAFF.

The chain couples TRBV28 to TRBJ2-1; the TCRdb call, TRBD2, lacks DNA for checking. The CDR3 runs 15 residues. Germline assignment: CDR1 MDHEN and CDR2 SYDVKM. CDR3 residues: CASSLLAGVWNEQFF.

This chain joins TRBV7-6 and TRBJ2-1; TCRdb's D call, TRBD1, is unchecked because there is no DNA. Germline V gene lookup returns CDR1 SGHVS and CDR2 FNYEAQ. The CDR3 is 16 residues long. CDR3 region: CASSSIGATFYNEQFF.

The chain links TRBV28 to TRBJ2-3; TCRdb lists TRBD1, though no DNA is available to test this call. The CDR3 covers 15 residues. Germline V gene lookup returns CDR1 MDHEN and CDR2 SYDVKM. CDR3 residues: CASSLQGTSTDTQYF.

V is TRBV11-3 and J is TRBJ2-7; TCRdb's D call of TRBD2 is untestable without DNA. From germline, CDR1 is SGHNT and CDR2 YENEEA. This CDR3 region has 17 residues. The CDR3 here is CASSPGTGTSGRIEQYF. Full variable domain (missing parts from reference TRBV11-3 and TRBJ2-7): EAGVVQSPRYKIIEKKQPVAFWCNPISGHNTLYWYLQNLGQGPELLIRYENEEAVDDSQLPKDRFSAERLKGVDSTLKIQPAELGDSAVYLCASSPGTGTSGRIEQYFGPGTRLTVT.

V gene TRBV28 combines with J gene TRBJ1-2. Germline-derived CDR1 and CDR2 are MDHEN and SYDVKM. CDR3 length equals 20 residues. The CDR3 spells CASSLTSDTRLSFYSYGYTF.

The chain employs TRBV10-1 and TRBJ2-1; TCRdb lists TRBD2, though no DNA is available to test this call. The CDR3 is 17 residues long. Germline V lookup: CDR1 WNHNN, CDR2 SYGVQD (reference sequence). CDR3 sequence: CASSELEEMTSYNEQFF.

The V call is TRBV5-4, the J call TRBJ2-5; without DNA, the TCRdb call of TRBD1 cannot be checked. This CDR3 contains 12 residues. CDR1 and CDR2 (germline): SGHNT, YYREEE (reference sequence). The CDR3: CASNDRGETQYF.

V gene TRBV13 combines with J gene TRBJ1-1; TCRdb reports TRBD1, a call that lacks DNA to check it against. Germline V lookup: CDR1 PRHDT, CDR2 FYEKMQ (reference sequence). The CDR3 totals 12 residues. This CDR3 is CASSSRTGEAFF.

This chain joins TRBV7-8 and TRBJ2-3. The CDR3 contains 15 residues. The germline CDR1 and CDR2 sequences are SGHVS and FQNEAQ. The CDR3 is CASSLGVSMSDTQYF.